This is a list of T cell receptor beta chains from one sample in a study of blood T cell repertoires in COVID-19. Generated by immunoSEQ multiplex PCR, the TCRdb table keeps only in-frame clones and is missing some. The repertoire holds about 150,000 clones, with approximately 81% as singletons. Source material: peripheral blood. These receptors were obtained from a woman aged 55-75 years with COVID-19, enrolled during active disease. Each CDR3 is given with its conserved first and last residue. A D gene is named only where the DNA matches it firmly. The size field is filled for only some rows; it gives once, few, many or a size class.

j_call v_call d_call clone_size cdr3_nt cdr3_aa
TRBJ1-1 TRBV10-3 . . TGTGCCATCAGTGGGGGCCTGGGGCAGAGCAACACTGAAGCTTTCTTT CAISGGLGQSNTEAFF
TRBJ1-1 TRBV5-1 . . TGCGCCAGCAACTCACGGGAGGGACTGAACACTGAAGCTTTCTTT CASNSREGLNTEAFF
TRBJ1-1 TRBV5-5 TRBD1 many TGTGCCAGCAGCTTGGGGACAGGGGTCGCTGAAGCTTTCTTT CASSLGTGVAEAFF
TRBJ1-1 TRBV24-1 TRBD1 . TGTGCCACCAGTGATCCTTCAGGGGGCGGTGAAGCTTTCTTT CATSDPSGGGEAFF
TRBJ2-2 TRBV6-4 TRBD2 . TGTGCCAGCAGTGACACACGACTAGCGGGGCCCGGGGAGCTGTTTTTT CASSDTRLAGPGELFF
TRBJ2-7 TRBV11-2 . . TGTGCCAGCAGCTCCACGCGGGACTCCTACGAGCAGTACTTC CASSSTRDSYEQYF
TRBJ1-2 TRBV5-4 TRBD1 . TGTGCCAGCAGCTTGGAACAGGGGATGAGGTATGGCTACACCTTC CASSLEQGMRYGYTF
TRBJ1-5 TRBV5-1 . once TGCGCCAGCAGCTTGACTGACTTTAGAAGTCAGCCCCAGCATTTT CASSLTDFRSQPQHF
TRBJ1-6 TRBV10-2 . . TGCGCCAGCAGCCGGGACAATAATTCACCCCTCCACTTT CASSRDNNSPLHF
TRBJ1-2 TRBV5-6 TRBD1 . TGTGCCAGCAGCTTGGGGGCCGGGACAGATGGCTACACCTTC CASSLGAGTDGYTF
TRBJ2-5 TRBV9 TRBD2 . TGTGCCAGCAGCGTTAGCGGGGCAAGGGAGACCCAGTACTTC CASSVSGARETQYF
TRBJ2-1 TRBV30 . . TGTGCCTGGAGTTTAGGGGGGGCGGGAAATGAGCAGTTCTTC CAWSLGGAGNEQFF
TRBJ1-3 TRBV6-6 . few TGTGCCAGCAGTCCGCCCTGGACGGGAGGAGGAAACACCATATATTTT CASSPPWTGGGNTIYF
TRBJ1-4 TRBV5-1 . . TGCGCCAGCAGCTTGGCTCCTAATGAAAAACTGTTTTTT CASSLAPNEKLFF
TRBJ1-3 TRBV5-1 . few TGCGCCAGCAGCCCGACAGCCTATGGAAACACCATATATTTT CASSPTAYGNTIYF
TRBJ1-5 TRBV19 TRBD1 . TGTGCCAGTAGTATGCGGACAGGGGGTTTTCAGCCCCAGCATTTT CASSMRTGGFQPQHF
TRBJ2-1 TRBV6-2/TRBV6-3 TRBD2 . TGTGCCAGCAGTACCCATTCAGCGGGAGGGGGTGAGCAGTTCTTC CASSTHSAGGGEQFF
TRBJ1-2 TRBV25-1 TRBD1 . TGTGCCAGCTGGACAGGCCGTGGCTACACCTTC CASWTGRGYTF
TRBJ2-7 TRBV5-4 . . TGTGCCAGCAACCGGGGTAGCGAGTACGAGCAGTACTTC CASNRGSEYEQYF
TRBJ2-5 TRBV11-2 . . TGTGCCAGCAGCTTAGCAAGGGGGGGAGAGACCCAGTACTTC CASSLARGGETQYF
TRBJ1-2 TRBV18 TRBD1 . TGTGCCAGCTCACCCGGGACAGGGAACTATGGCTACACCTTC CASSPGTGNYGYTF
TRBJ2-5 TRBV7-2 TRBD1 . TGTGCCAGCAGCTCTGGACAGGGGGAGTGGGAGACCCAGTACTTC CASSSGQGEWETQYF
TRBJ2-1 TRBV5-1 TRBD2 . TGCGCCAGCAGACCGGGACTAGCCTACAATGAGCAGTTCTTC CASRPGLAYNEQFF
TRBJ1-1 TRBV6-6 . . TGTGCCAGCAGTTACGAGGGGGACACTGAAGCTTTCTTT CASSYEGDTEAFF
TRBJ1-3 TRBV7-2 TRBD1 . TGTGCCAGCAGCCATGACAGGGGGTCTGGAAACACCATATATTTT CASSHDRGSGNTIYF
TRBJ2-2 TRBV10-1 . . TGCGCCAGCAGTCCCGAGACTGTGAACACCGGGGAGCTGTTTTTT CASSPETVNTGELFF
TRBJ2-3 TRBV14 TRBD2 few TGTGCCAGCAGCCAAGAACTGGGACTAGCAGCAGATACGCAGTATTTT CASSQELGLAADTQYF
TRBJ1-2 TRBV7-8 . . TGTGCCAGCAGCTTAGTTATAGGCGGAACGGCCCCACGGGGGAACTATGGCTACACCTTC CASSLVIGGTAPRGNYGYTF
TRBJ1-3 TRBV7-7 . . TGTGCTAGCAGCTTAGAACCCGGGGGTCTTTCTGGAAACACCATATATTTT CASSLEPGGLSGNTIYF
TRBJ2-1 TRBV14 . . TGTGCCAGCAGCCAAGAAGGGGTGAATGAGCAGTTCTTC CASSQEGVNEQFF
TRBJ1-1 TRBV5-6 . few TGTGCCAGCAGCTTTCGGGACACCAACACTGAAGCTTTCTTT CASSFRDTNTEAFF
TRBJ2-3 TRBV3-1/TRBV3-2 TRBD2 . TGTGCCAGCACCCCGACTAGCGGGAGCACAGATACGCAGTATTTT CASTPTSGSTDTQYF
TRBJ1-6 TRBV6-1 . . TGTGCCAGCACTGACAACGGGGTCACCTATAATTCACCCCTCCACTTT CASTDNGVTYNSPLHF
TRBJ2-1 TRBV5-1 TRBD2 . TGCGCCAGCAGCTTAAGAACTAGCGCAGACAATGAGCAGTTCTTC CASSLRTSADNEQFF
TRBJ1-1 TRBV19 . . TGTGCCAGTAGTGGGCAGATAAACACTGAAGCTTTCTTT CASSGQINTEAFF
TRBJ1-1 TRBV6-5 TRBD1 . TGTGCCAGCCCGGACAGGGTGAACACTGAAGCTTTCTTT CASPDRVNTEAFF
TRBJ2-2 TRBV7-6 TRBD2 . TGTGCCAGCAGCTCATCGCCCCCTGGTAGCGGGGGGCTCGGGGAGCTGTTTTTT CASSSSPPGSGGLGELFF